Presented here are 19 T cell receptor beta chains from one specimen sequenced in a study of T cell changes during pregnancy in multiple sclerosis. Data came from immunoSEQ multiplex PCR; TCRdb stores just in-frame clones and leaves some out. The sample carries 76,000 or so clones, about 93% recorded once. This sample comprised peripheral blood, obtained in the second trimester of pregnancy. These receptors were taken from a female donor in good health, enrolled as a control in a pregnancy study.

This chain uses TRBV2 with TRBJ1-1; TRBD1 might be the D (5 bases). The germline V gene encodes CDR1 SNHLY and CDR2 FYNNEI. V lost 9 bases to trimming and J lost 4 bases, with 12 bases between them. CDR3 size: 12 residues. CDR3 residues: CASQGRATEAFF. The CDR3 coding sequence is TGTGCCAGTCAGGGCAGGGCCACTGAAGCTTTCTTT.

The genes are TRBV5-4 and TRBJ1-2; tentatively, D is TRBD1 (5 bases). Germline V CDR1 and CDR2: SGHNT, YYREEE (reference sequence). V lost 3 bases and J 2 bases, leaving 11 bases between the germline ends. The CDR3 extends over 14 amino acids. The CDR3 DNA sequence: TGTGCCAGCAGCTCCCCGGGGGGGAACTATGGCTACACCTTC. Protein product: CASSSPGGNYGYTF.

This sequence joins TRBV10-3 and TRBJ1-1, with D possibly TRBD1 on 5 matching bases. The germline gives CDR1 ENHRY, CDR2 SYGVKD. The CDR3 runs 12 residues. V lost 8 bases to trimming and J lost 3 bases, with 10 bases between them. The CDR3 DNA is TGTGCCATCCAGGGCAGGGACACTGAAGCTTTCTTT. It translates to CAIQGRDTEAFF.

This clone was seen once. This chain links TRBV19 with TRBJ2-7; 10 nucleotides match TRBD1. Germline CDR1 LNHDA, CDR2 SQIVND (reference sequence). CDR3 length equals 14 residues. The V segment lost 3 bases and the J segment 4 bases; nucleotides outside the gene matches: 3. CDR3: CASSIRDRGYEQYF. In nucleotides, the CDR3 is TGTGCCAGTAGTATCCGGGACAGGGGTTACGAGCAGTACTTC.

Regarding this clone: This sample also contains other DNA sequences that code for the same CDR3. The chain carries TRBV30 and TRBJ2-7, with 7 bases identical to TRBD1. V lost 5 bases to trimming and J lost 2 bases; unmatched junction nucleotides: 12. Germline values: CDR1 GTSNPN, CDR2 SVGIG (reference sequence). The CDR3 is made up of 15 amino acids. This chain's CDR3 is CAWSTGVLKAYEQYF. As DNA, the CDR3 is TGTGCCTGGTCTACAGGGGTACTCAAAGCCTACGAGCAGTACTTC.

The chain uses TRBV15 and TRBJ1-5; TRBD1 matches at 9 bases. V shed 2 bases, J shed 7 bases, and the junction held 9 bases outside the gene matches. The germline V gene encodes CDR1 LNHNV and CDR2 YYDKDF (reference sequence). The length of the CDR3 is 16 residues. The CDR3 bases are TGTGCCACCAGCAGACCCCGGGACAGGGAAGGCCAGCCCCAGCATTTT. Amino acid sequence: CATSRPRDREGQPQHF.

The chain combines TRBV5-5 with TRBJ1-2; TRBD1 is a possible D gene (5 bases). The CDR3 has 15 residues. V lost 4 bases, J lost 4 bases, and 17 bases lay in between. CDR1 and CDR2 (germline): SGHKS, YYEKEE (reference sequence). CDR3 DNA: TGTGCCAGCAGCGGCGCAAGACGGGGGGTCTATGGCTACACCTTC. As protein: CASSGARRGVYGYTF.

The chain joins TRBV21-1 to TRBJ2-1; TRBD2 was called by the table and not checked on the DNA. TRBV21-1 is deemed a pseudogene. The length of the CDR3 is 17 residues. CDR3 amino acids: CASSKAAGGPSYNEQFF. DNA for the CDR3: TGTGCCAGCAGCAAAGCGGCGGGGGGGCCGTCCTACAATGAGCAGTTCTTC.

This clone was observed a few times. An end of the junction differs from the germline gene, which may be a read error. V gene TRBV7-7 combines with J gene TRBJ2-3; 11 bases fit TRBD2. The CDR3 sequence is 14 residues long. Germline V CDR1 and CDR2: SSHAT, FNYEAQ (reference sequence). CDR3 DNA: TGTGCTAGCAGCGTGGGACTAGCGGCAGATACGCAGTATTTT. Amino acids: CASSVGLAADTQYF.

The genes are TRBV15 and TRBJ1-4; D is ambiguous. CDR3 size: 17 residues. V shed 1 base and J shed 3 bases, with 15 bases lying between them. CDR1 LNHNV and CDR2 YYDKDF come from the germline V gene (reference sequence). CDR3 in DNA: TGTGCCACCAGCAGAGCCCCCGTACGAGGGTCTAATGAAAAACTGTTTTTT. This codes for CATSRAPVRGSNEKLFF.

The gene calls are TRBV5-1 and TRBJ2-1; the match to TRBD2 covers 12 bases. With V trimmed by 6 bases and J by 0 bases, 7 bases remained unmatched. CDR3 length: 17 residues. CDR1 SGHRS and CDR2 YFSETQ come from the germline V gene. The CDR3 sequence: CASTDLAGGSSYNEQFF. CDR3 nucleotide sequence: TGCGCCAGCACTGACCTAGCGGGGGGGAGCTCCTACAATGAGCAGTTCTTC.

The rearrangement uses TRBV19 and TRBJ1-1; TRBD1 is a possible D gene (6 bases). The length of the CDR3 is 15 residues. Trimming removed 7 bases from V and 1 base from J, with 16 bases in between. Germline-derived CDR1 and CDR2 are LNHDA and SQIVND (reference sequence). The chain's CDR3 is CASTVTGWRNTEAFF. The CDR3 nucleotides are TGTGCCAGTACCGTGACAGGTTGGAGGAACACTGAAGCTTTCTTT.

The chain uses TRBV5-4 and TRBJ2-5, with TRBD1 identical over 10 bases. The CDR3 sequence is 18 residues long. CDR1 is SGHNT and CDR2 is YYREEE in the germline V gene (reference sequence). V gave up 4 bases and J gave up 4 bases; unmatched junction bases: 16. Written as DNA, the CDR3 is TGTGCCAGCAGCCTGGACAGGGGGTCGGTCGTTTCAGGAGAGACCCAGTACTTC. Its translation: CASSLDRGSVVSGETQYF.

J is TRBJ2-2 and V is TRBV9, with 8 nucleotides matching TRBD1. The CDR3 is 15 residues long. Germline assignment: CDR1 SGDLS and CDR2 YYNGEE. The junction had 1 base not matched to a gene; V was cut back by 0 bases and J by 3 bases. The CDR3 DNA is TGTGCCAGCAGCGTAGCAGGGGGCCACACCGGGGAGCTGTTTTTT. Amino acid sequence: CASSVAGGHTGELFF.

V is TRBV7-6 and J is TRBJ1-3; 7 bases fit TRBD1. The V gene's germline CDR1 is SGHVS and CDR2 FNYEAQ. J lost 2 bases, V lost 0 bases, and 7 bases had no gene match. CDR3 length: 17 residues. In DNA, the CDR3 is TGTGCCAGCAGCTTAGCCCAGACAGGGCGAACTGGAAACACCATATATTTT. It codes for CASSLAQTGRTGNTIYF. The whole variable domain, filled in from reference TRBV7-6 and TRBJ1-3, reads GAGVSQSPRYKVTKRGQDVALRCDPISGHVSLYWYRQALGQGPEFLTYFNYEAQQDKSGLPNDRFSAERPEGSISTLTIQRTEQRDSAMYRCASSLAQTGRTGNTIYFGEGSWLTVV.

The V gene is TRBV29-1, the J gene TRBJ1-5; D perhaps matches TRBD1 (5 bases). The CDR3 has 14 residues. V was clipped by 4 bases and J by 1 base, with 11 bases between them. The germline CDR1 and CDR2 sequences are SQVTM and ANQGSEA. The DNA of the CDR3 is TGCAGCGTTGTGGGGGGTGAAAGCAATCAGCCCCAGCATTTT. Translated, it gives CSVVGGESNQPQHF.

The gene calls are TRBV7-2 and TRBJ2-7, with 8 bases lining up with TRBD2. Trimming removed 5 bases from V and 6 bases from J; junction bases left unmatched: 6. CDR3 length: 13 residues. CDR1 is SGHTA, CDR2 FQGNSA, per germline. The CDR3 nucleotides read TGTGCCAGCAGCGGCCGGGGGGGCCGCGAGCAGTACTTC. This gives the protein CASSGRGGREQYF.

The rearrangement uses TRBV6-1 and TRBJ2-5, with D maybe TRBD1 (8 bases). The CDR3 extends over 14 amino acids. The germline CDR1 and CDR2 sequences are MNHNS and SASEGT. V dropped 4 bases and J dropped 5 bases, with 14 bases sitting between them. CDR3 region: CASSAGQGGETQYF. The CDR3 DNA reads as TGTGCCAGCAGTGCCGGACAGGGAGGGGAGACCCAGTACTTC.

This clone was detected a few times. The chain uses TRBV30 and TRBJ1-5; TRBD1 aligns across 7 bases. V was clipped by 4 bases and J by 4 bases; unmatched bases: 4. The CDR3 is made up of 13 amino acids. Looked up from germline, CDR1 is GTSNPN and CDR2 is SVGIG (reference sequence). The CDR3 loop is CAWTSGGNQPQHF. In nucleotides, the CDR3 is TGTGCCTGGACCTCAGGGGGGAATCAGCCCCAGCATTTT.